These T cell receptor beta chains were read from a single sample in a study of T cell responses to AZD1222 COVID-19 vaccine. Data came from immunoSEQ multiplex PCR; TCRdb stores just in-frame clones and leaves some out. The sample includes some 140,000 clones, 85% to 90% of them seen just once. The sample here was peripheral blood, taken on day 0 of AZD1222 vaccination. The receptors come from an adult in good health. Both conserved end residues are part of each CDR3. D genes are given only for firm matches.

>TRBJ2-7|-|TRBV7-2
CASSRTVGSYEQYF
>TRBJ2-1|TRBD1|TRBV10-3
CAISPATGTGNNEQFF
>TRBJ2-2|TRBD2|TRBV7-9
CASSGLAPTTTRNTGELFF
>TRBJ1-5|-|TRBV6-2/TRBV6-3
CASSVSRDLISPQHF
>TRBJ1-6|TRBD1|TRBV7-9
CASSLTNWDRDDNSPLHF
>TRBJ1-4|-|TRBV7-8
CASSLAPVPTTNEKLFF
>TRBJ2-3|TRBD2|TRBV12-3/TRBV12-4
CASSTSGSGTQYF
>TRBJ1-6|-|TRBV5-1
CASSLDWQRNSPLHF
>TRBJ1-1|-|TRBV5-4
CASSLWDTEAFF
>TRBJ1-2|-|TRBV11-2
CASSLGINYGYTF
>TRBJ2-2|TRBD2|TRBV6-5
CASSRDYNTGELFF
>TRBJ1-1|TRBD1|TRBV6-6
CASSYGTQGLNTEAFF
>TRBJ1-3|-|TRBV3-1/TRBV3-2
CASSPPEGFSGNTIYF
>TRBJ1-5|TRBD1|TRBV24-1
CATSDLEGALNYGNQPQHF
>TRBJ1-1|TRBD1|TRBV6-6
CASRGQGARGWAEAFF
>TRBJ1-4|-|TRBV5-4
CASHFGGGATNEKLFF
>TRBJ1-5|TRBD1|TRBV5-6
CASSASGGPNQPQHF
>TRBJ1-3|TRBD1|TRBV28
CASKGAGGSGNTIYF
>TRBJ1-1|TRBD1|TRBV25-1
CASTRQGGTEAFF
>TRBJ2-2|-|TRBV6-2/TRBV6-3
CASSYLGLGPTRRELFF
>TRBJ2-5|TRBD1|TRBV7-8
CASSLAGTGTETQYF
>TRBJ1-4|TRBD1|TRBV7-8
CASSLGRGTGEKLFF
>TRBJ1-3|-|TRBV14
CASSQLQRTGNTIYF
>TRBJ2-7|-|TRBV4-3
CASSHTRTVISYEQYF
>TRBJ1-1|-|TRBV27
CASSPRTGLNTEAFF
>TRBJ2-2|TRBD2|TRBV15
CATSRLGTSGTTGELFF
>TRBJ2-7|TRBD1|TRBV27
CASSNRGRPDEQYF
>TRBJ2-1|TRBD1|TRBV7-9
CASSLGAGTGKNEQFF
>TRBJ1-2|-|TRBV9
CASSPSHSTNYGYTF
>TRBJ2-3|-|TRBV28
CASSLGGDTQYF
>TRBJ1-2|-|TRBV12-3/TRBV12-4
CASNEGGNYGYTF
>TRBJ1-3|TRBD1|TRBV7-8
CASSLSWTGLSGNTIYF
>TRBJ1-3|TRBD1|TRBV6-1
CASSESAAPTGEAGNTIYF
>TRBJ2-7|-|TRBV9
CASSVKRQLWYEQYF
>TRBJ2-3|-|TRBV6-5
CASGQAGSGTDTQYF
>TRBJ2-7|TRBD1|TRBV5-1
CASSKDRGLEQYF
>TRBJ2-7|-|TRBV18
CASSPQQGRSSYEQYF
>TRBJ2-7|-|TRBV2
CASRDSGYNEQYF